Listed here are 22 T cell receptor beta chains from one sample, sequenced in a study of blood T cell repertoires in COVID-19. Data came from immunoSEQ multiplex PCR; TCRdb stores just in-frame clones and leaves some out. The table has tens of thousands of clones, around 70% seen once. Sequenced material: peripheral blood. All receptors come from a woman aged 70-85 years with COVID-19, enrolled during active disease.

This chain connects TRBV3-1 (or the pseudogene TRBV3-2) to TRBJ2-3; D might be TRBD2 (6 bases). V lost 3 bases, J lost 2 bases, and 15 bases lay in between. Germline assignment: CDR1 LGHDT and CDR2 YNNKEL (reference sequence). The CDR3 consists of 16 residues. The CDR3 region is CASSQGRLVFTDTQYF. The CDR3 coding sequence is TGTGCCAGCAGCCAGGGGCGACTAGTATTCACAGATACGCAGTATTTT.

This chain connects TRBV11-2 to TRBJ2-6; tentative D call: TRBD2 (5 bases). Trimming cost V 8 bases and J 0 bases, with 11 bases left between them. Germline V lookup: CDR1 SGHAT, CDR2 FQNNGV. This CDR3 is built from 15 residues. In DNA, the CDR3 is TGTGCCAGCGGACTTTCGAACTCTGGGGCCAACGTCCTGACTTTC. Amino acids: CASGLSNSGANVLTF.

This chain links TRBV20-1 with TRBJ2-5; 11 bases map to TRBD2. The CDR3 loop spans 14 amino acids. The J segment lost 2 bases and the V segment lost 3 bases, leaving 2 bases of the junction unmatched. From germline, CDR1 is DFQATT and CDR2 SNEGSKA (reference sequence). The CDR3 sequence is CSASSGGDQETQYF. In DNA, the CDR3 is TGCAGTGCTAGTAGCGGGGGGGATCAAGAGACCCAGTACTTC.

The rearrangement joins TRBV3-1 (or the pseudogene TRBV3-2) to TRBJ2-7, with TRBD1 matching over 12 bases. With V trimmed by 4 bases and J by 5 bases, 6 bases remained unmatched. The germline V gene encodes CDR1 LGHDT and CDR2 YNNKEL (reference sequence). The CDR3 is made up of 15 amino acids. CDR3 sequence: CASSLRDRGLHEQYF. The CDR3 DNA is TGTGCCAGCAGCCTCCGGGACAGGGGGCTCCACGAGCAGTACTTC.

This CDR3 reads CASSSESTTGNTEAFF. The CDR3 nucleotides read TGTGCCAGCAGCTCCGAAAGCACTACAGGGAACACTGAAGCTTTCTTT. The chain uses TRBV11-3 and TRBJ1-1; TRBD1 might be the D (5 bases). Deletions cut 4 bases from V and 1 base from J, with 16 bases between. The CDR3 is 16 amino acids. The germline V gene encodes CDR1 SGHNT and CDR2 YENEEA.

V gene TRBV20-1 combines with J gene TRBJ2-1, with D perhaps TRBD1 (7 bases). Germline V gene data show CDR1 as DFQATT and CDR2 as SNEGSKA (reference sequence). This CDR3 comprises 15 residues. Trimming pared 3 bases from V and 5 bases from J, leaving 17 bases between. CDR3: CSASRPGGLNNEQFF. CDR3 sequence (DNA): TGCAGTGCTAGTCGGCCAGGGGGGCTTAACAATGAGCAGTTCTTC.

The CDR3 nucleotides are TGTGCCACCAGCAAGCGGGGGGATAACTATGGCTACACCTTC. This encodes CATSKRGDNYGYTF. The V gene is TRBV15, the J gene TRBJ1-2; D is possibly TRBD1 (5 bases). Germline CDR1 LNHNV, CDR2 YYDKDF (reference sequence). CDR3 length: 14 residues. Trimming removed 4 bases from V and 1 base from J, with 10 bases in between.

J is TRBJ2-5 and V is TRBV11-2; TRBD2 is a possible D gene (5 bases). Germline values: CDR1 SGHAT, CDR2 FQNNGV. V lost 2 bases, J lost 5 bases, and 9 bases lay in between. There are 13 residues in the CDR3. In nucleotides, the CDR3 is TGTGCCAGCAGCTTACGAGGGTTGGAGACCCAGTACTTC. The encoded protein is CASSLRGLETQYF.

This clone was detected only a few times. The genes are TRBV5-1 and TRBJ2-5; unclear D gene. The CDR3 totals 11 residues. Trimming took off 4 bases at V and 7 bases at J, with 8 bases between the two ends. The germline V gene encodes CDR1 SGHRS and CDR2 YFSETQ. The DNA for the CDR3 is TGCGCCAGCAGCCCCCCCGGGACCCAGTACTTC. Translation: CASSPPGTQYF.

The V and J genes are TRBV11-2 and TRBJ2-3, with unresolved D. CDR1 is SGHAT and CDR2 is FQNNGV in the germline V gene. V lost 3 bases, J lost 1 base, and 5 bases lay in between. CDR3 length equals 13 residues. CDR3 residues: CASSFPGTDTQYF. CDR3 bases: TGTGCCAGCAGCTTTCCGGGCACAGATACGCAGTATTTT.

The gene calls are TRBV6-5 and TRBJ1-5; the D gene is possibly TRBD1 (5 bases). CDR3 length: 15 residues. Trimming removed 0 bases from V and 1 base from J, with 7 bases in between. CDR1 and CDR2 from the germline V gene are MNHEY and SVGAGI. The CDR3 DNA reads TGTGCCAGCAGTTACTCCGCAGGGAGCAATCAGCCCCAGCATTTT. Amino acids: CASSYSAGSNQPQHF.

This chain joins TRBV9 and TRBJ2-3; no firm D call. V was shortened by 3 bases and J by 3 bases, with 11 bases between the two germline ends. Germline V gene lookup returns CDR1 SGDLS and CDR2 YYNGEE. This CDR3 has 14 amino acids. The DNA of the CDR3 is TGTGCCAGCAGCGCCTCCCACATAACAGATACGCAGTATTTT. Translating gives CASSASHITDTQYF. The full variable domain, in which reference TRBV9 and TRBJ2-3 provide the parts outside the CDR3, is DSGVTQTPKHLITATGQRVTLRCSPRSGDLSVYWYQQSLDQGLQFLIQYYNGEERAKGNILERFSAQQFPDLHSELNLSSLELGDSALYFCASSASHITDTQYFGPGTRLTVL.

The chain joins TRBV6-5 to TRBJ2-7, with D possibly being TRBD1 (6 bases). V was clipped by 4 bases and J by 8 bases, with 9 bases between them. The CDR3 has 11 amino acids. Germline CDR1 MNHEY, CDR2 SVGAGI. The CDR3 reads CASSSGTKQYF. The CDR3 DNA reads TGTGCCAGCAGTTCCGGGACAAAGCAGTACTTC.

The V and J genes are TRBV19 and TRBJ2-5; 14 nucleotides agree with TRBD2. CDR1 and CDR2 from the germline V gene are LNHDA and SQIVND (reference sequence). The CDR3 is 15 amino acids. J lost 1 base, V lost 8 bases, and 3 bases had no gene match. The CDR3 bases are TGTGCCAGTTCGACTAGCGGGAGGGTCCAAGAGACCCAGTACTTC. As protein: CASSTSGRVQETQYF.

The J gene is TRBJ1-2, the V gene TRBV15, with 7 bases aligning to TRBD1. The CDR3 sequence is 16 residues long. J lost 3 bases, V lost 1 base, and 8 bases had no gene match. CDR1 is LNHNV, CDR2 YYDKDF, per germline (reference sequence). The DNA of the CDR3 is TGTGCCACCAGCAGAGTGGGGACGAGGGGGCACTATGGCTACACCTTC. It is translated as CATSRVGTRGHYGYTF. The whole variable domain, filled in from reference TRBV15 and TRBJ1-2, reads DAMVIQNPRYQVTQFGKPVTLSCSQTLNHNVMYWYQQKSSQAPKLLFHYYDKDFNNEADTPDNFQSRRPNTSFCFLDIRSPGLGDTAMYLCATSRVGTRGHYGYTFGSGTRLTVV.

In its sample, this clone was seen a few times. The rearrangement uses TRBV19 and TRBJ1-2; D remains ambiguous. From germline, CDR1 is LNHDA and CDR2 SQIVND (reference sequence). Trimming pared 3 bases from V and 4 bases from J, leaving 9 bases between. The length of the CDR3 is 13 residues. The CDR3, as DNA: TGTGCCAGTAGTATCCCCCCGGGCTATGGCTACACCTTC. This gives the protein CASSIPPGYGYTF.

V usage is TRBV29-1 and J usage is TRBJ2-2, with D tentatively TRBD2 (5 bases). Between the trimmed V and J ends, which lost 3 bases and 6 bases, there was a span of 8 bases. Germline V gene lookup returns CDR1 SQVTM and CDR2 ANQGSEA. This CDR3 comprises 12 residues. The CDR3 DNA follows: TGCAGCGTTGACCGGGGTCCCGGGGAGCTGTTTTTT. Its translation is CSVDRGPGELFF.

This chain links TRBV2 with TRBJ1-5, with 7 bases aligning to TRBD1. Per germline, CDR1 SNHLY and CDR2 FYNNEI. Trimming cost V 4 bases and J 3 bases; bases outside gene matches: 6. This CDR3 is built from 15 residues. The CDR3 nucleotides read TGTGCCAGCAGTGCGCCGGGACAGCACAATCAGCCCCAGCATTTT. Translating it yields CASSAPGQHNQPQHF.

This rearrangement joins TRBV24-1 to TRBJ2-2; D call uncertain. V was shortened by 6 bases and J by 2 bases, with 9 bases between the two germline ends. Looked up from germline, CDR1 is KGHDR and CDR2 is SFDVKD. The CDR3 has 14 amino acids. CDR3 sequence (DNA): TGTGCCACCAGTCGGAGAACAAACACCGGGGAGCTGTTTTTT. The encoded protein is CATSRRTNTGELFF.

The V and J genes are TRBV12-2 and TRBJ1-4. TRBV12-2 is a documented pseudogene. This CDR3 region has 12 residues. In DNA, the CDR3 is TGTGCAAGTCGCCCGTCGGGGGAAAAACTGTTTTTT. It specifies CASRPSGEKLFF.

About this clone: The sample carries other DNA sequences with the same CDR3. CDR3 loop: CASSQATGENEQFF. As DNA, the CDR3 is TGCGCCAGCAGCCAGGCAACAGGGGAAAATGAGCAGTTCTTC. V is TRBV4-1 and J is TRBJ2-1; TRBD1 matches at 7 bases. Germline lookup yields CDR1 MGHRA and CDR2 YSYEKL. CDR3 length: 14 residues. V gave up 3 bases and J gave up 7 bases; unmatched junction bases: 6.

The J gene is TRBJ1-5, the V gene TRBV18; D is possibly TRBD1 (5 bases). Germline lookup yields CDR1 KGHSH and CDR2 LQKENI. The V and J ends lost 6 bases and 7 bases respectively, with 13 bases between them. The CDR3 is 13 residues long. The CDR3 DNA follows: TGTGCCAGCTCCCTGGGGCCCCAGCAGCCCCAGCATTTT. Translating gives CASSLGPQQPQHF.